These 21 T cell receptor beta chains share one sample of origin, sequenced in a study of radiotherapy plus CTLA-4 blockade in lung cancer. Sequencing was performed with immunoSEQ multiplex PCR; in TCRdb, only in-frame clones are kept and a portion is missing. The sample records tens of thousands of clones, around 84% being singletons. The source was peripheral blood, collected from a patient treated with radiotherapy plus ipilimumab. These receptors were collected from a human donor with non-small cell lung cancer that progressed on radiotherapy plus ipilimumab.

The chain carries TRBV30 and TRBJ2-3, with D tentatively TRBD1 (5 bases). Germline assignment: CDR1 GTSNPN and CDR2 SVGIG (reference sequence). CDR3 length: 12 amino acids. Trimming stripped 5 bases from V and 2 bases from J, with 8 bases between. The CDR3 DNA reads TGTGCCTGGGGGGCCTACACAGATACGCAGTATTTT. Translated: CAWGAYTDTQYF.

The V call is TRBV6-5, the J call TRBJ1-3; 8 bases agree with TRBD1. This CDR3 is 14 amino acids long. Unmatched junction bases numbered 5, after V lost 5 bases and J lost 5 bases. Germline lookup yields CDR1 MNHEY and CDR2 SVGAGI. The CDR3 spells CASSPGTGRNTIYF. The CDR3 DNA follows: TGTGCCAGCAGTCCCGGGACAGGAAGAAACACCATATATTTT.

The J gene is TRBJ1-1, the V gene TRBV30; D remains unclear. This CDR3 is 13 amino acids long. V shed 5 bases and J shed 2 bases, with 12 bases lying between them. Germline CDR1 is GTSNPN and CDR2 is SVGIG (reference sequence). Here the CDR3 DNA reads TGTGCCTGGGACCGAACCCACAACACTGAAGCTTTCTTT. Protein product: CAWDRTHNTEAFF.

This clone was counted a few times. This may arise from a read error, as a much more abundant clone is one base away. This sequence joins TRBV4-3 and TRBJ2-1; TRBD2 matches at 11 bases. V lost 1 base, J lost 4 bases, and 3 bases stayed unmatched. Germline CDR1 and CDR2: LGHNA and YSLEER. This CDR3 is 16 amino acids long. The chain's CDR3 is CASSQGSGGGYNEQFF. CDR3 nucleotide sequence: TGCGCCAGCAGCCAAGGTAGCGGGGGGGGGTACAATGAGCAGTTCTTC.

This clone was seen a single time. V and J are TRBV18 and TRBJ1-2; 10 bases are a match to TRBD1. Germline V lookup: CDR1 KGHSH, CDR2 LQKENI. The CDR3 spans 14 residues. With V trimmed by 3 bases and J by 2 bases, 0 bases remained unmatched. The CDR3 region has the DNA TGTGCCAGCTCACCGACAGGGGGCAACTATGGCTACACCTTC. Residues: CASSPTGGNYGYTF.

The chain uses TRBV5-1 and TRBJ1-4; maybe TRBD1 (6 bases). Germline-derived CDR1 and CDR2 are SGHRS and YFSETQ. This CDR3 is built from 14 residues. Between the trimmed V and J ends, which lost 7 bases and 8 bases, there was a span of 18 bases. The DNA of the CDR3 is TGCGCCAGCTATGGGGGCGGCAAGGGGGAAAAACTGTTTTTT. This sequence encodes CASYGGGKGEKLFF.

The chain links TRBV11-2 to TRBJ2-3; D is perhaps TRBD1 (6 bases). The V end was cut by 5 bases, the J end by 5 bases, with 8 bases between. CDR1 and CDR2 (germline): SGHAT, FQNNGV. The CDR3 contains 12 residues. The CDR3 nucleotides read TGTGCCAGCAGCCAGACAGGAGATACGCAGTATTTT. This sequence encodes CASSQTGDTQYF.

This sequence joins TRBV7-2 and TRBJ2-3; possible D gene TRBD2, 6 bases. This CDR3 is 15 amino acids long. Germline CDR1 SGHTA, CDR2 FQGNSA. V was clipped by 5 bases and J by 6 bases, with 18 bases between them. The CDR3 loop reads CASSKPGLASDTQYF. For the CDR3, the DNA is TGTGCCAGCAGCAAGCCGGGACTGGCCTCGGATACGCAGTATTTT.

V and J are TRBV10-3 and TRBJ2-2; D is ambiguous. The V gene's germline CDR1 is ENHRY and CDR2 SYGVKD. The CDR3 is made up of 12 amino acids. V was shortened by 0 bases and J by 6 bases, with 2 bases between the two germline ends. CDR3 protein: CAISESPGELFF. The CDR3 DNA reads TGTGCCATCAGTGAGTCCCCCGGGGAGCTGTTTTTT.

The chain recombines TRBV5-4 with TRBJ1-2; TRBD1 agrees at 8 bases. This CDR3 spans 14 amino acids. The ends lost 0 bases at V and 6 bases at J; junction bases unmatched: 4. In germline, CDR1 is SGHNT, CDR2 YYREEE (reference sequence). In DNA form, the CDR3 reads TGTGCCAGCAGCTTGGGCAGGGGGCAGAATGGCTACACCTTC. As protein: CASSLGRGQNGYTF.

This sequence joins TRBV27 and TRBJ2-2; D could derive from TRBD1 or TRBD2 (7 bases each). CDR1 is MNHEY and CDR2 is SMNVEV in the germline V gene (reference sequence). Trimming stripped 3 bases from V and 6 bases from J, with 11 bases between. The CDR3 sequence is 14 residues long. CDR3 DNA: TGTGCCAGCAGTTTCAGGGGGAGGGCCGGGGAGCTGTTTTTT. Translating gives CASSFRGRAGELFF.

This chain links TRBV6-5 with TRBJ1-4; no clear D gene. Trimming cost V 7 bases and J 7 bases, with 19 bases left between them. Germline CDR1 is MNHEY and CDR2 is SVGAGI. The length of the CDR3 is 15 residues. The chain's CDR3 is CASKTGLLVSEKLFF. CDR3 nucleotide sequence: TGTGCCAGCAAAACGGGCCTGCTCGTGAGTGAAAAACTGTTTTTT.

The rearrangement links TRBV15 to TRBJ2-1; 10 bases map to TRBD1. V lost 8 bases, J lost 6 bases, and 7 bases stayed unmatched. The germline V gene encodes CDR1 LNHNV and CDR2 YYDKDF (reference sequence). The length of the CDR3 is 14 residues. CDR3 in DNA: TGTGCCACCGCCCGCGGGACAGGGGTCAATGAGCAGTTCTTC. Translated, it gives CATARGTGVNEQFF. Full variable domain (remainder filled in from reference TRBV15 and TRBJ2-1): DAMVIQNPRYQVTQFGKPVTLSCSQTLNHNVMYWYQQKSSQAPKLLFHYYDKDFNNEADTPDNFQSRRPNTSFCFLDIRSPGLGDTAMYLCATARGTGVNEQFFGPGTRLTVL.

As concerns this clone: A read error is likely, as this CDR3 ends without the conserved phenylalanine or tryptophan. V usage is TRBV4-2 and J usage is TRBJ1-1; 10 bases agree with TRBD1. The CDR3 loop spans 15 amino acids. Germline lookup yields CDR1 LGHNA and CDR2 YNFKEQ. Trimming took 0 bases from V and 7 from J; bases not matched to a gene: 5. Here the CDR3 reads CASSQDQDRGSEAFL. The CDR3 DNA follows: TGTGCCAGCAGCCAAGATCAGGACAGGGGGAGTGAAGCTTTCCTT.

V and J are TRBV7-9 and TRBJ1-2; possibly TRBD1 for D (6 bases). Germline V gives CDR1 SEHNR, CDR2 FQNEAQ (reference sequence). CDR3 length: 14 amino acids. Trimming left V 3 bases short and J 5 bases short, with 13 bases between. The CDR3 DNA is TGTGCCAGCAGCTTTTCGGGACAACCTTATGGCTACACCTTC. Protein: CASSFSGQPYGYTF.

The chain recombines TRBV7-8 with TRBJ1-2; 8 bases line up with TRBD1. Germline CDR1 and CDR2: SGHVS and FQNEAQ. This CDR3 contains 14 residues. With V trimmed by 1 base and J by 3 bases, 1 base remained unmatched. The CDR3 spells CASSLDRGDYGYTF. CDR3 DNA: TGTGCCAGCAGCTTAGACAGGGGGGACTATGGCTACACCTTC. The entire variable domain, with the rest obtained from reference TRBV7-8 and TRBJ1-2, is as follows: GAGVSQSPRYKVAKRGQDVALRCDPISGHVSLFWYQQALGQGPEFLTYFQNEAQLDKSGLPSDRFFAERPEGSVSTLKIQRTQQEDSAVYLCASSLDRGDYGYTFGSGTRLTVV.

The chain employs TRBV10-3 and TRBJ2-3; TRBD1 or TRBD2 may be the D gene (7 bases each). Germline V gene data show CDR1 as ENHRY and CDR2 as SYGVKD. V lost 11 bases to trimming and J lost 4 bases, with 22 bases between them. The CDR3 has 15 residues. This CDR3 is CAVKAGQRGPDTQYF. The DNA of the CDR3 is TGTGCCGTCAAGGCGGGACAGCGGGGCCCAGATACGCAGTATTTT.

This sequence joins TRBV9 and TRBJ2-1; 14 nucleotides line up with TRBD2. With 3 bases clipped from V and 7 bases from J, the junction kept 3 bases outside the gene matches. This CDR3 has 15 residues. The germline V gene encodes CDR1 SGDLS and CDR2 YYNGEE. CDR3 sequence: CASSGLAGGQNEQFF. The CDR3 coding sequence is TGTGCCAGCAGCGGACTAGCGGGAGGGCAAAATGAGCAGTTCTTC.

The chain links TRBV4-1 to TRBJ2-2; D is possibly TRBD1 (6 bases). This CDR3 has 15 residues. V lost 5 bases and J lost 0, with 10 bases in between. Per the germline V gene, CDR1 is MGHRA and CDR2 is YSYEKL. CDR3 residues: CASSGGRANTGELFF. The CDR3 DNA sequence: TGCGCCAGCAGCGGGGGCCGGGCGAACACCGGGGAGCTGTTTTTT.

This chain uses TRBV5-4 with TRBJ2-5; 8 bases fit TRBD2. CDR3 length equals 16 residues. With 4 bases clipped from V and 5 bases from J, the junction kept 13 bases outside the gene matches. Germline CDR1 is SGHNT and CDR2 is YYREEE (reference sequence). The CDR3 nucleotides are TGTGCCAGCAGCATGTTTAGCGGGGCCGGCCGGGAGACCCAGTACTTC. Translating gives CASSMFSGAGRETQYF.

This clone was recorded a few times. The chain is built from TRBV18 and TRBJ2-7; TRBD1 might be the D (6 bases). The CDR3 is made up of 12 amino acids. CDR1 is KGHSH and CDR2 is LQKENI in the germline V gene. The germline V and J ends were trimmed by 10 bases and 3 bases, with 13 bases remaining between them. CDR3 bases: TGTGCCACCTCTCAGGGGAACTACGAGCAGTACTTC. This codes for CATSQGNYEQYF.